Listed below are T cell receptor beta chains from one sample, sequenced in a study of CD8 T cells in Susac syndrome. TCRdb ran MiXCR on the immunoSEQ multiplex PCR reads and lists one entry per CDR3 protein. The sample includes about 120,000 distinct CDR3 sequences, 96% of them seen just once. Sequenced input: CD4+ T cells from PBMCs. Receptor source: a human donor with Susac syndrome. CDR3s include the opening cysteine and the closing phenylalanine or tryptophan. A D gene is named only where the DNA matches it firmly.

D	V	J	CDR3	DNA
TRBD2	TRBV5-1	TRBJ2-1	CASSLGGGPGISYNEQFF	TGCGCCAGCAGCTTGGGGGGGGGTCCGGGCATCTCCTACAATGAGCAGTTCTTC
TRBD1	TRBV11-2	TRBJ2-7	CASSPSRGPYEQYF	TGTGCCAGCAGCCCCTCAAGGGGGCCCTACGAGCAGTACTTC
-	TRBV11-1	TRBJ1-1	CASSSTIQGTEAFF	TGTGCCAGCAGCTCAACCATACAGGGAACTGAAGCTTTCTTT
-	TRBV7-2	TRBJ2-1	CASSLGELDNEQFF	TGTGCCAGCAGCTTGGGTGAGTTGGACAATGAGCAGTTCTTC
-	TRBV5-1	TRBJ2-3	CASSLAWNTDTQYF	TGCGCCAGCAGCTTGGCTTGGAACACAGATACGCAGTATTTT
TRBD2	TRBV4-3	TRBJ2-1	CASSQGPRAGGYSYNEQFF	TGCGCCAGCAGCCAAGGGCCCCGAGCGGGAGGTTACTCCTACAATGAGCAGTTCTTC
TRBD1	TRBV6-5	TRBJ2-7	CASSPRQGVHEQYF	TGTGCCAGCAGTCCCCGACAGGGCGTCCACGAGCAGTACTTC
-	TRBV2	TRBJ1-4	CASRSTADEKLFF	TGTGCCAGCAGGAGCACGGCTGATGAAAAACTGTTTTTT
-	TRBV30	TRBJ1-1	CAWTAGGRDTEAFF	TGTGCCTGGACCGCAGGTGGGAGGGACACTGAAGCTTTCTTT
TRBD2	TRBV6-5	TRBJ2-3	CASSYSRLAADTQYF	TGTGCCAGCAGTTACTCCCGCCTAGCGGCAGATACGCAGTATTTT
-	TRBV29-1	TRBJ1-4	CSVVGGTTNEKLFF	TGCAGCGTTGTTGGAGGGACAACTAATGAAAAACTGTTTTTT
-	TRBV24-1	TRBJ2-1	CATSEGGRDLDEQFF	TGTGCCACCAGTGAGGGGGGCAGGGATCTCGATGAGCAGTTCTTC
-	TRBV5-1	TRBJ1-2	CASSLGGRGDGYTF	TGCGCCAGCAGCTTGGGGGGCCGCGGGGATGGCTACACCTTC
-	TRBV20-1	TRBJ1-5	CSARDLSGYQPQHF	TGCAGTGCTAGAGATCTTTCAGGGTATCAGCCCCAGCATTTT
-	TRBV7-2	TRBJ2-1	CASSLRARYNEQFF	TGTGCCAGCAGCTTAAGGGCCCGCTACAATGAGCAGTTCTTC
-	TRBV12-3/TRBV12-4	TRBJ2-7	CASSRDNAKYEQYF	TGTGCCAGCAGCAGGGACAATGCTAAGTACGAGCAGTACTTC
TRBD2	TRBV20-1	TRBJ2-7	CSAEPGGYEQYF	TGCAGTGCTGAACCGGGAGGCTACGAGCAGTACTTC
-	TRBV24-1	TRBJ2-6	CATSDPGTPGANVLTF	TGTGCCACCAGTGACCCAGGTACCCCCGGGGCCAACGTCCTGACTTTC
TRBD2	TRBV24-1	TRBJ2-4	CATSEAGAGQDIQYF	TGTGCCACCAGTGAAGCGGGAGCCGGTCAAGACATTCAGTACTTC
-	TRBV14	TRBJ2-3	CASSRRADTQYF	TGTGCCAGCAGCCGCCGCGCAGATACGCAGTATTTT
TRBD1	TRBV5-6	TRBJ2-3	CASSPTNRGPTDTQYF	TGTGCCAGCAGTCCAACTAACAGGGGTCCCACAGATACGCAGTATTTT
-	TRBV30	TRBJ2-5	CAWSVSVAIQETQYF	TGTGCCTGGAGTGTATCAGTAGCGATCCAAGAGACCCAGTACTTC
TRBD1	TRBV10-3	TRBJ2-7	CAIRGTGFDEQYF	TGTGCCATCAGGGGGACAGGTTTCGACGAGCAGTACTTC
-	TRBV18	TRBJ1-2	CASSPQEYYGYTF	TGTGCCAGCTCACCACAGGAGTACTATGGCTACACCTTC
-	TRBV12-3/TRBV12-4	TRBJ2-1	CASFRRENEQFF	TGTGCCAGCTTCCGGAGAGAGAATGAGCAGTTCTTC